This record covers a single T cell receptor beta chain. The antigen remains unidentified. Unique molecular identifiers were attached to individual cDNA molecules. MiXCR, applied by TCRdb to the 5' RACE reads, yields one record per CDR3 protein. This table holds just under 90,000 distinct CDR3 sequences, about 15% found once. This sample was taken from a study of early T cells in non-severe SARS-CoV-2 infection. Study-wide points: VDJdb matches were skewed toward anti-spike CD8 T cell responses.

The CDR3 contains 16 residues. Germline-derived CDR1 and CDR2 are LGHDT and YNNKEL (reference sequence). Trimming at V came to 4 bases and at J to 0 bases, leaving 6 bases not matched to a gene. The sample comprised whole blood. V gene TRBV3-1 combines with J gene TRBJ2-5, with 9 nucleotides matching TRBD1. The clonotype comes from an adult who was a healthcare worker with PCR-confirmed SARS-CoV-2 infection or an uninfected control (not recorded which). CDR3 residues: CASSRGTGMYQETQYF. Here the CDR3 DNA reads TGTGCCAGCAGCCGGGGGACAGGGATGTACCAAGAGACCCAGTACTTC.